The 23 T cell receptor beta chains reported below all come from one sample, sequenced in a study of blood T cell repertoires in COVID-19. Produced via immunoSEQ multiplex PCR; TCRdb's table is partial and in-frame only. The table records 100,000 to 150,000 clones, 60% to 85% of them present only once. The sample taken for sequencing was peripheral blood. These receptors were collected from a man aged 65 to 79 with acute or convalescent COVID-19.

The genes are TRBV28 and TRBJ1-4; 11 nucleotides agree with TRBD1. The CDR3 is 13 amino acids. Germline CDR1 reads MDHEN; CDR2 reads SYDVKM. V trimming: 8 bases; J trimming: 7 bases; junction bases outside the gene matches: 3. CDR3 sequence: CASHGQGAEKLFF. The CDR3 nucleotides are TGTGCCAGCCATGGACAGGGGGCTGAAAAACTGTTTTTT.

This CDR3 is CASTQPGGQGTEAFF. For the CDR3, the DNA is TGTGCCAGCACCCAGCCAGGGGGCCAAGGCACTGAAGCTTTCTTT. The rearrangement uses TRBV6-6 and TRBJ1-1; 8 positions match TRBD1. V lost 7 bases and J lost 4; bases outside the gene matches: 11. In germline, CDR1 is MNHNY, CDR2 SVGAGI (reference sequence). This CDR3 is built from 15 residues.

V gene TRBV3-1 (or the pseudogene TRBV3-2) combines with J gene TRBJ1-3; D call uncertain. The CDR3 runs 16 residues. In germline, CDR1 is LGHDT, CDR2 YNNKEL (reference sequence). V was trimmed by 2 bases and J by 2 bases, leaving 13 bases between them. The CDR3 sequence is CASSQLPQFPGNTIYF. The CDR3 DNA reads as TGTGCCAGCAGCCAATTGCCCCAGTTTCCTGGAAACACCATATATTTT.

This clone was seen a single time. This chain connects TRBV18 to TRBJ2-7; TRBD1 agrees at 8 bases. The CDR3 runs 16 residues. V shed 2 bases, J shed 6 bases, and the junction held 12 bases outside the gene matches. Germline V gives CDR1 KGHSH, CDR2 LQKENI. The DNA for the CDR3 is TGTGCCAGCTCACCATCGGAGCAGGGGGCGTTGGGCGAGCAGTACTTC. Its translation: CASSPSEQGALGEQYF.

The chain is built from TRBV2 and TRBJ2-3; D remains unclear. Trimming left V 5 bases short and J 4 bases short, with 19 bases between. Germline CDR1 is SNHLY and CDR2 is FYNNEI. The CDR3 length is 16 residues. The CDR3 loop reads CASSQPSMSQADTQYF. The CDR3 coding sequence is TGTGCCAGCAGTCAACCTTCCATGAGCCAGGCAGATACGCAGTATTTT.

This clone was found a few times. The rearrangement joins TRBV7-3 to TRBJ1-1; D call uncertain. Germline CDR1 is SGHTA and CDR2 is FQGTGA. The CDR3 totals 15 residues. V lost 5 bases, J lost 0 bases, and 13 bases lay in between. Here the CDR3 DNA reads TGTGCCAGCAGCCAGGTAGGCGCCGTGAACACTGAAGCTTTCTTT. It yields the protein CASSQVGAVNTEAFF.

The CDR3 spells CASRGRVPYEQYF. In DNA, the CDR3 is TGTGCCAGCAGAGGGAGAGTGCCCTACGAGCAGTACTTC. V and J are TRBV6-5 and TRBJ2-7; D may be TRBD2 (5 bases). Between the trimmed V and J ends, which lost 6 bases and 2 bases, there was a span of 11 bases. The CDR3 is 13 residues long. Germline V gene data show CDR1 as MNHEY and CDR2 as SVGAGI.

This clone was observed a handful of times. CDR3 sequence (DNA): TGCGCCAGCAGCGCGCAGGGTTCAGCTAATGAAAAACTGTTTTTT. Translated, it gives CASSAQGSANEKLFF. The chain couples TRBV5-1 to TRBJ1-4; D perhaps matches TRBD1 (5 bases). The V end lost 4 bases, the J end lost 3 bases, and 13 bases lay between the germline ends. Germline V gene lookup returns CDR1 SGHRS and CDR2 YFSETQ. CDR3 length equals 15 residues. The whole variable domain, remainder taken from reference TRBV5-1 and TRBJ1-4, is KAGVTQTPRYLIKTRGQQVTLSCSPISGHRSVSWYQQTPGQGLQFLFEYFSETQRNKGNFPGRFSGRQFSNSRSEMNVSTLELGDSALYLCASSAQGSANEKLFFGSGTQLSVL.

V is TRBV19 and J is TRBJ1-6, with a weak D call TRBD1 (5 bases). This CDR3 has 15 amino acids. The germline V gene has CDR1 LNHDA and CDR2 SQIVND (reference sequence). V was trimmed by 5 bases and J by 5 bases, leaving 13 bases between them. DNA of the CDR3: TGTGCCAGTAGTGAGCAGGGTGGGAATAATTCACCCCTCCACTTT. Residues: CASSEQGGNNSPLHF.

The J gene is TRBJ2-5, the V gene TRBV5-1; 7 bases match TRBD1. The CDR3 covers 14 residues. V gave up 4 bases and J gave up 4 bases; unmatched junction bases: 7. Looked up from germline, CDR1 is SGHRS and CDR2 is YFSETQ. The CDR3 sequence: CASSPGQIRETQYF. As DNA, the CDR3 is TGCGCCAGCAGCCCGGGACAGATTCGAGAGACCCAGTACTTC.

This rearrangement joins TRBV11-2 to TRBJ2-7; 9 bases fit TRBD1. The V segment lost 4 bases and the J segment 2 bases; nucleotides outside the gene matches: 6. This CDR3 spans 15 amino acids. Germline V gene data show CDR1 as SGHAT and CDR2 as FQNNGV. The DNA of the CDR3 is TGTGCCAGCAGCTCCCGGGACAGGGCAACCTACGAGCAGTACTTC. Amino acids: CASSSRDRATYEQYF.

This rearrangement joins TRBV3-1 (or the pseudogene TRBV3-2) to TRBJ1-5; D is possibly TRBD1 (5 bases). Between the trimmed V and J ends, which lost 5 bases and 3 bases, there was a span of 11 bases. Germline CDR1 reads LGHDT; CDR2 reads YNNKEL (reference sequence). The CDR3 has 14 amino acids. As DNA, the CDR3 is TGTGCCAGCAGCGGTACAGGTTACAATCAGCCCCAGCATTTT. As protein: CASSGTGYNQPQHF.

The V and J genes are TRBV27 and TRBJ2-4; tentative D call: TRBD1 (6 bases). CDR1 and CDR2 from the germline V gene are MNHEY and SMNVEV (reference sequence). V gave up 6 bases and J gave up 13 bases, with 16 bases separating them. The CDR3 totals 12 residues. The chain's CDR3 is CASSPKGDPQYF. DNA for the CDR3: TGTGCCAGCAGCCCCAAGGGGGACCCACAGTACTTC.

In this sample, this clone turned up a few times. The chain links TRBV4-2 to TRBJ1-5; D gene ambiguous. From germline, CDR1 is LGHNA and CDR2 YNFKEQ. The germline V and J ends were trimmed by 0 bases and 7 bases, with 7 bases remaining between them. The CDR3 has 13 residues. The CDR3 coding sequence is TGTGCCAGCAGCCAAGATCCGGGGCAGCCCCAGCATTTT. Encoded protein: CASSQDPGQPQHF.

Written as DNA, the CDR3 is TGCGCCAGCAGCCAAGAACATGTACGCTATAATTCACCCCTCCACTTT. Encoded protein: CASSQEHVRYNSPLHF. The rearrangement links TRBV4-3 to TRBJ1-6; D gene ambiguous. V was trimmed by 0 bases and J by 3 bases, leaving 9 bases between them. Germline values: CDR1 LGHNA, CDR2 YSLEER. The CDR3 length is 16 residues.

This clone was counted between two and nine times. The chain couples TRBV4-3 to TRBJ1-4; maybe TRBD1 (6 bases). The CDR3 is 15 residues long. Trimming removed 5 bases from V and 8 bases from J, with 18 bases in between. Germline CDR1 is LGHNA and CDR2 is YSLEER. In nucleotides, the CDR3 is TGCGCCAGCAGCATTCAGGGGAGGGTTGGCGAAAAACTGTTTTTT. Its protein product is CASSIQGRVGEKLFF.

The rearrangement uses TRBV29-1 and TRBJ1-5, with a tentative D call TRBD1 (6 bases). The CDR3 is 14 residues long. With 0 bases removed from V and 6 bases from J, the gap between germline ends came to 12 bases. Germline CDR1 and CDR2: SQVTM and ANQGSEA. The CDR3 DNA follows: TGCAGCGTTGAAGATGGGGGGGCTGGTCAGCCCCAGCATTTT. Its translation: CSVEDGGAGQPQHF.

This clone has at least ten counts. The chain joins TRBV6-2 or TRBV6-3 to TRBJ1-2, with D tentatively TRBD1 (5 bases). The germline CDR1 and CDR2 sequences are MNHEY and SVGEGT. Trimming left V 0 bases short and J 7 bases short, with 12 bases between. The CDR3 contains 14 residues. The CDR3 DNA reads TGTGCCAGCAGTTACTCGCCGACAAGGGGTGGCTACACCTTC. Its protein product is CASSYSPTRGGYTF.

This sequence joins TRBV18 and TRBJ1-2, with 7 positions matching TRBD1. The germline CDR1 and CDR2 sequences are KGHSH and LQKENI. The ends lost 3 bases at V and 5 bases at J; junction bases unmatched: 9. There are 15 residues in the CDR3. As DNA, the CDR3 is TGTGCCAGCTCACCGACGGAGCCAGGGGGGTATGGCTACACCTTC. Protein: CASSPTEPGGYGYTF.

In its sample, this clone was seen a few times. The chain joins TRBV19 to TRBJ1-1, with 7 bases aligning to TRBD1. V trimming: 5 bases; J trimming: 0 bases; junction bases outside the gene matches: 12. Germline V CDR1 and CDR2: LNHDA, SQIVND (reference sequence). This CDR3 has 17 residues. This chain's CDR3 is CASSPRTGWRMNTEAFF. CDR3 nucleotide sequence: TGTGCCAGTAGTCCAAGGACAGGCTGGCGCATGAACACTGAAGCTTTCTTT.

This chain links TRBV5-4 with TRBJ1-1; 7 bases line up with TRBD1. Germline lookup yields CDR1 SGHNT and CDR2 YYREEE (reference sequence). Losses at the gene ends were 4 bases for V and 7 bases for J; bases not matched to a gene: 7. This CDR3 spans 13 amino acids. In DNA, the CDR3 is TGTGCCAGCAGCCTCCAGACAGGGATTGAAGCTTTCTTT. It codes for CASSLQTGIEAFF.

The chain employs TRBV19 and TRBJ1-6; no definite D call. This CDR3 contains 15 residues. V lost 4 bases and J lost 13, with 20 bases in between. Germline CDR1 is LNHDA and CDR2 is SQIVND (reference sequence). The CDR3 is CASSTSGGPRLPLHF. The DNA of the CDR3 is TGTGCCAGTAGTACAAGCGGCGGTCCGAGACTCCCCCTCCACTTT. The variable domain in full, completed from reference TRBV19 and TRBJ1-6, reads DGGITQSPKYLFRKEGQNVTLSCEQNLNHDAMYWYRQDPGQGLRLIYYSQIVNDFQKGDIAEGYSVSREKKESFPLTVTSAQKNPTAFYLCASSTSGGPRLPLHFGNGTRLTVT.

V usage is TRBV7-8 and J usage is TRBJ1-5; TRBD1 might be the D (5 bases). This CDR3 has 13 residues. From germline, CDR1 is SGHVS and CDR2 FQNEAQ. V lost 4 bases to trimming and J lost 4 bases, with 8 bases between them. In DNA, the CDR3 is TGTGCCAGCAGCTCTGACAGAAATCAGCCCCAGCATTTT. Encoded protein: CASSSDRNQPQHF.